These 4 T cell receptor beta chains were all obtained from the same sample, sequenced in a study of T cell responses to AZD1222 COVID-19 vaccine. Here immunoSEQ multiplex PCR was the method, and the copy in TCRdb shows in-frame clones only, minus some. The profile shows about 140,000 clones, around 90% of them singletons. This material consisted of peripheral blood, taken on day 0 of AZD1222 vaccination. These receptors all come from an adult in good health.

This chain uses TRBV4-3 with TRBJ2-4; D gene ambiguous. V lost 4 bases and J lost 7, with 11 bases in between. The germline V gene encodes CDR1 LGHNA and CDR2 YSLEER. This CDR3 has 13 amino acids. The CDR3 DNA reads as TGCGCCAGCAGCCGAGGTTTGGTGAACATTCAGTACTTC. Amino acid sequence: CASSRGLVNIQYF.

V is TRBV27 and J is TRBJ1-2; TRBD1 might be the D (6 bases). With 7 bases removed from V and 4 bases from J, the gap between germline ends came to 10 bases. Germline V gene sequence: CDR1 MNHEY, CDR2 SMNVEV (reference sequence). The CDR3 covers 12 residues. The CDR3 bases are TGTGCCAGCATCCCACAGGGCTATGGCTACACCTTC. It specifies CASIPQGYGYTF.

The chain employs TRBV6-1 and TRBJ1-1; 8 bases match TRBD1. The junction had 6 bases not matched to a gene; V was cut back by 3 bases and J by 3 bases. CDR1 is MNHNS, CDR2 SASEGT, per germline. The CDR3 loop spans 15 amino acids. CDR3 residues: CASSDRTGRHTEAFF. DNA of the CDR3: TGTGCCAGCAGTGACCGGACAGGGAGACACACTGAAGCTTTCTTT.

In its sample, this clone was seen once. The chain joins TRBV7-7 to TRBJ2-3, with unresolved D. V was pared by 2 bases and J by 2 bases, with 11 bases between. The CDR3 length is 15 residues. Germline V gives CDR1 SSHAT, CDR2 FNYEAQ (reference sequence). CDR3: CASSLLGGDTDTQYF. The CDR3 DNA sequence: TGTGCCAGCAGCTTACTAGGCGGAGACACAGATACGCAGTATTTT.